The T cell receptor beta chain under discussion was sequenced for a study of control samples from healthy donors and cancer patients. As regards this clone: Other DNA sequences in this sample translate to the same CDR3.

Sequencing used immunoSEQ multiplex PCR; TCRdb keeps in-frame clones, though not all of them. The repertoire includes roughly 100,000 clones, under 90% of them detected once, and less than 15% sits in the top ten. Trimming took 5 bases from V and 4 from J, leaving 3 bases between them. The CDR3 loop spans 10 amino acids. Germline V CDR1 and CDR2: DFQATT, SNEGSKA (reference sequence). The clonotype comes from a woman between 45 and 60 years old in good health. The sequenced sample was blood. V gene TRBV20-1 combines with J gene TRBJ2-1; no firm D call. In DNA, the CDR3 is TGCAGTGCTGAGTACAATGAGCAGTTCTTC. Translation: CSAEYNEQFF.